Listed below are T cell receptor beta chains from one sample, sequenced in a study of blood T cell repertoires in COVID-19. Profiled with immunoSEQ multiplex PCR; TCRdb holds only in-frame clones, not every one. The sample contains about 150,000 clones, about 89% of which appear only once. The sample was peripheral blood. Receptors originate from a man in his sixties with active or convalescent COVID-19. The CDR3 runs from the conserved cysteine through the conserved F or W. Fields, in order: V gene, J gene, D gene, clone size, CDR3 protein, CDR3 DNA. The D gene is left open where the match is weak. Rows give clone size only sometimes, using once, few, many, or a class for an expanded clone.

TRBV9,TRBJ1-4,TRBD1,.,CASSADRENEKLFF,TGTGCCAGCAGCGCGGACAGGGAAAATGAAAAACTGTTTTTT
TRBV27,TRBJ1-6,.,.,CASSLAGPSVSSYNSPLHF,TGTGCCAGCAGTTTGGCTGGGCCCTCCGTGAGCTCCTATAATTCACCCCTCCACTTT
TRBV30,TRBJ1-4,TRBD1,.,CAWSALLDRKVF,TGTGCCTGGAGTGCCCTACTGGACAGGAAGGTTTTT
TRBV5-5,TRBJ2-3,.,.,CASSLDGGRADTQYF,TGTGCCAGCAGCTTGGACGGGGGGCGGGCAGATACGCAGTATTTT
TRBV6-1,TRBJ2-7,TRBD2,.,CASSESDGRASEQYF,TGTGCCAGCAGTGAGTCGGACGGGAGGGCCTCCGAGCAGTACTTC
TRBV7-2,TRBJ2-7,TRBD2,.,CASSLAATSGGYEQYF,TGTGCCAGCAGCTTAGCGGCGACTAGCGGGGGCTACGAGCAGTACTTC
TRBV7-9,TRBJ2-3,.,.,CASTWEGGLTDTQYF,TGTGCCAGCACCTGGGAGGGGGGGCTAACGGATACGCAGTATTTT
TRBV10-3,TRBJ2-1,TRBD1,.,CAIRQGPNEQFF,TGTGCCATAAGACAGGGACCCAATGAGCAGTTCTTC
TRBV27,TRBJ1-5,.,.,CASRNRWQGYQPQHF,TGTGCCAGCAGAAATCGCTGGCAGGGATATCAGCCCCAGCATTTT
TRBV2,TRBJ1-3,TRBD1,.,CASSSDRGGGNTIYF,TGTGCCAGCAGTTCGGACAGGGGGGGTGGAAACACCATATATTTT
TRBV6-6,TRBJ2-1,TRBD2,.,CASSRGTSGNNEQFF,TGTGCCAGCAGTCGCGGGACTAGCGGGAACAATGAGCAGTTCTTC
TRBV7-2,TRBJ1-1,.,.,CASSLYATNTEAFF,TGTGCCAGCAGCTTATATGCTACGAACACTGAAGCTTTCTTT
TRBV7-9,TRBJ1-3,.,.,CASSLVAGVGNTIYF,TGTGCCAGCAGCTTAGTAGCAGGGGTCGGAAACACCATATATTTT
TRBV24-1,TRBJ2-7,TRBD1,once,CATSDYRQGANEQYF,TGTGCCACCAGTGACTACCGACAGGGGGCCAACGAGCAGTACTTC
TRBV7-3,TRBJ1-4,TRBD1,.,CASSLTGGYNEKLFF,TGTGCCAGCAGCCTAACAGGGGGCTATAATGAAAAACTGTTTTTT
TRBV6-1,TRBJ2-1,TRBD2,.,CASSEIAGGPYNEQFF,TGTGCCAGCAGTGAGATAGCGGGGGGGCCCTACAATGAGCAGTTCTTC
TRBV9,TRBJ2-6,.,.,CASSVSSGTGANVLTF,TGTGCCAGCAGCGTTAGCTCAGGGACTGGGGCCAACGTCCTGACTTTC
TRBV11-2,TRBJ1-4,.,.,CASSLTKGPTNEKLFF,TGTGCCAGCAGCTTAACTAAGGGGCCAACTAATGAAAAACTGTTTTTT
TRBV7-2,TRBJ2-7,.,few,CASSLVFTSYEQYF,TGTGCCAGCAGCTTAGTTTTCACATCCTACGAGCAGTACTTC
TRBV21-1,TRBJ2-2,.,.,CATQRSARGTGELFF,TGTGCCACGCAAAGATCGGCGAGGGGGACCGGGGAGCTGTTTTTT
TRBV5-4,TRBJ1-3,.,.,CASSPDRPAGNTIYF,TGTGCCAGCAGCCCCGACAGGCCTGCTGGAAACACCATATATTTT
TRBV19,TRBJ1-6,.,.,CASKIVTGSMGNSPLHF,TGTGCCAGTAAGATAGTCACAGGGTCCATGGGGAATTCACCCCTCCACTTT
TRBV3-1/TRBV3-2,TRBJ1-1,.,.,CASSPRRDDTEAFF,TGTGCCAGCAGCCCCCGCCGGGATGACACTGAAGCTTTCTTT
TRBV29-1,TRBJ1-6,.,.,CSVGEYNSPLHF,TGCAGCGTTGGCGAGTATAATTCACCCCTCCACTTT
TRBV27,TRBJ1-6,TRBD1,.,CASSGTGDNSPLHF,TGTGCCAGCAGTGGAACAGGGGATAATTCACCCCTCCACTTT
TRBV7-2,TRBJ2-5,.,.,CASSQGRETQYF,TGTGCCAGCAGTCAGGGGAGAGAGACCCAGTACTTC
TRBV7-2,TRBJ1-1,.,.,CASSPWKGGGTEAFF,TGTGCCAGCAGCCCTTGGAAGGGAGGGGGCACTGAAGCTTTCTTT
TRBV10-3,TRBJ1-6,.,.,CAISESGTHSPLHF,TGTGCCATCAGTGAGTCGGGGACTCATTCACCCCTCCACTTT
TRBV5-4,TRBJ2-1,TRBD2,.,CASSSGLAGNYNEQFF,TGTGCCAGCAGCTCCGGACTAGCGGGGAATTACAATGAGCAGTTCTTC
TRBV19,TRBJ2-1,.,few,CASSIDDGNRVDEQFF,TGTGCCAGTAGTATAGACGACGGGAACAGGGTGGATGAGCAGTTCTTC
TRBV7-2,TRBJ2-3,TRBD2,.,CASSLARTSTQYF,TGTGCCAGCAGCTTAGCGAGGACTAGTACGCAGTATTTT
TRBV3-1/TRBV3-2,TRBJ2-5,TRBD1,.,CASSRTGQGGSQYF,TGTGCCAGCAGCCGCACAGGACAGGGGGGCTCCCAGTACTTC
TRBV7-2,TRBJ1-5,.,.,CASSLFTEGQPQHF,TGTGCCAGCAGCTTATTTACAGAGGGACAGCCCCAGCATTTT
TRBV24-1,TRBJ1-1,.,.,CATSYRAEAFF,TGTGCCACCAGTTACAGGGCTGAAGCTTTCTTT
TRBV3-1/TRBV3-2,TRBJ2-4,TRBD1,.,CASSPGTVKNIQYF,TGTGCCAGCAGCCCTGGGACAGTCAAAAACATTCAGTACTTC
TRBV29-1,TRBJ1-1,.,once,CSVPDLMNTEAFF,TGCAGCGTTCCAGACTTAATGAACACTGAAGCTTTCTTT
TRBV5-8,TRBJ2-2,.,.,CASSPRGQRSTGELFF,TGTGCCAGCAGCCCACGCGGACAGCGGTCCACCGGGGAGCTGTTTTTT
TRBV29-1,TRBJ2-3,TRBD1,.,CSVRDRGVQDTQYF,TGCAGCGTTCGGGACAGGGGGGTTCAAGATACGCAGTATTTT
TRBV2,TRBJ2-3,TRBD2,.,CASSGEAGGPGTQYF,TGTGCCAGCAGTGGGGAAGCGGGGGGGCCGGGTACGCAGTATTTT
TRBV28,TRBJ2-5,TRBD2,.,CASSLPGGVSWTQYF,TGTGCCAGCAGTTTGCCGGGAGGAGTAAGCTGGACCCAGTACTTC
TRBV24-1,TRBJ1-5,TRBD1,.,CATSDQTGDIEPQHF,TGTGCCACCAGTGATCAGACAGGGGATATCGAGCCCCAGCATTTT
TRBV3-1/TRBV3-2,TRBJ1-5,TRBD1,.,CASSQGGGQGNQPQHF,TGTGCCAGCAGCCAAGGGGGTGGACAGGGGAATCAGCCCCAGCATTTT
TRBV6-5,TRBJ1-1,.,.,CASSPGRAAEAFF,TGTGCCAGCAGTCCCGGCAGGGCCGCTGAAGCTTTCTTT
TRBV19,TRBJ2-7,.,.,CASTLRLGHEQYF,TGTGCCAGTACCCTCCGCCTAGGCCACGAGCAGTACTTC
TRBV12-3/TRBV12-4,TRBJ2-5,.,many,CASSSQGWETQYF,TGTGCCAGCAGTTCACAGGGCTGGGAGACCCAGTACTTC